The source of this T cell receptor beta chain is a study of beta chain features in type 1 diabetes. Germline CDR1 is SEHNR and CDR2 is FQNEAQ (reference sequence). The CDR3 is 18 residues long. The V end lost 4 bases, the J end lost 0 bases, and 16 bases lay between the germline ends. In its sample, this clone was seen a few times. The authors reverse transcribed all of the isolated RNA, so sequencing captured expressed TCRB transcripts. Assay used: immunoSEQ multiplex PCR; TCRdb lists only in-frame clones, some missing. The sample consists of about 140,000 clones, roughly 10% of them appearing once. Material for sequencing was central memory CD4+ T cells from blood. The TCR sequence derives from a woman between 40 and 50 years old in good health. This chain joins TRBV7-9 and TRBJ2-6; D remains ambiguous. Here the CDR3 reads CASSWSGSTLSGANVLTF. The CDR3 DNA sequence: TGTGCCAGCAGCTGGTCCGGGTCCACCCTCTCTGGGGCCAACGTCCTGACTTTC.